The 21 T cell receptor beta chains given below trace back to one sample, sequenced in a study of brain T cells in children with intractable seizures. Repertoires were generated with immunoSEQ multiplex PCR, while TCRdb's copy carries only in-frame clones and drops some. This repertoire shows approximately 110,000 clones, 94% found once; its top ten account for about 4%. Sequenced here: peripheral blood, sampled at surgery. Every receptor here comes from a boy younger than two with hemimegalencephaly and intractable seizures.

The CDR3 coding sequence is TGTGCCAGCAGCGTCCTTTTACTAGCGGGAGTAAGCTACGAGCAGTACTTC. This codes for CASSVLLLAGVSYEQYF. The chain is built from TRBV2 and TRBJ2-7, with 11 bases identical to TRBD2. V lost 6 bases to trimming and J lost 3 bases; unmatched junction nucleotides: 13. The length of the CDR3 is 17 residues. Germline V gene lookup returns CDR1 SNHLY and CDR2 FYNNEI. Drawing the rest from reference TRBV2 and TRBJ2-7, the complete variable domain is EPEVTQTPSHQVTQMGQEVILRCVPISNHLYFYWYRQILGQKVEFLVSFYNNEISEKSEIFDDQFSVERPDGSNFTLKIRSTKLEDSAMYFCASSVLLLAGVSYEQYFGPGTRLTVT.

The gene calls are TRBV5-1 and TRBJ2-2, with 7 bases identical to TRBD1. V lost 0 bases and J lost 4; bases outside the gene matches: 0. The germline V gene has CDR1 SGHRS and CDR2 YFSETQ. The length of the CDR3 is 14 residues. The CDR3 region has the DNA TGCGCCAGCAGCTTGGGACAGGGCACCGGGGAGCTGTTTTTT. Amino acid sequence: CASSLGQGTGELFF. The variable domain in full, with the rest retrieved from reference TRBV5-1 and TRBJ2-2, is KAGVTQTPRYLIKTRGQQVTLSCSPISGHRSVSWYQQTPGQGLQFLFEYFSETQRNKGNFPGRFSGRQFSNSRSEMNVSTLELGDSALYLCASSLGQGTGELFFGEGSRLTVL.

The rearrangement links TRBV28 to TRBJ1-3; the D gene is possibly TRBD1 (5 bases). Germline V gene data show CDR1 as MDHEN and CDR2 as SYDVKM. The CDR3 is 14 residues long. V was shortened by 3 bases and J by 8 bases, with 14 bases between the two germline ends. In DNA form, the CDR3 reads TGTGCCAGCAGTTTGAAGGGCCTAGGGGACACCATATATTTT. It yields the protein CASSLKGLGDTIYF.

The chain joins TRBV7-9 to TRBJ2-1, with 11 nucleotides matching TRBD2. The CDR3 loop spans 17 amino acids. Germline V gives CDR1 SEHNR, CDR2 FQNEAQ (reference sequence). The V and J ends lost 5 bases and 10 bases, in that order; junction bases with no gene match: 16. DNA for the CDR3: TGTGCCAGCAGCCCCGCGGAGATAGCGGGAGGGCCAGGGGAGCAGTTCTTC. Translation gives CASSPAEIAGGPGEQFF.

V gene TRBV24-1 combines with J gene TRBJ1-1; maybe TRBD1 (6 bases). The V and J ends lost 0 bases and 4 bases respectively, with 11 bases between them. Germline values: CDR1 KGHDR, CDR2 SFDVKD. CDR3 size: 15 residues. The CDR3: CATSDLYREATEAFF. CDR3 nucleotide sequence: TGTGCCACCAGTGATTTGTACAGGGAGGCCACTGAAGCTTTCTTT.

The rearrangement joins TRBV7-9 to TRBJ2-7, with a possible D match to TRBD2 (7 bases). This CDR3 region has 15 residues. Germline loops: CDR1 SEHNR, CDR2 FQNEAQ (reference sequence). Trimming left V 5 bases short and J 7 bases short, with 21 bases between. Here the CDR3 DNA reads TGTGCCAGCAGCCGACCCGGGGGGCCCTCTTTTGAGCAGTACTTC. Translated: CASSRPGGPSFEQYF.

This rearrangement joins TRBV5-1 to TRBJ2-1, with 7 bases aligning to TRBD2. The CDR3 length is 15 residues. Germline V gene sequence: CDR1 SGHRS, CDR2 YFSETQ. With V trimmed by 0 bases and J by 7 bases, 7 bases remained unmatched. CDR3: CASSLGLANRNEQFF. The DNA of the CDR3 is TGCGCCAGCAGCTTGGGACTAGCCAATCGAAATGAGCAGTTCTTC.

The chain links TRBV6-5 to TRBJ2-2, with 8 bases aligning to TRBD2. Germline V lookup: CDR1 MNHEY, CDR2 SVGAGI. The junction had 3 bases not matched to a gene; V was cut back by 7 bases and J by 5 bases. This CDR3 has 13 amino acids. The CDR3 region is CASNGRGTGELFF. The CDR3 DNA follows: TGTGCCAGCAACGGGAGGGGAACCGGGGAGCTGTTTTTT.

The rearrangement links TRBV5-6 to TRBJ2-6; D perhaps matches TRBD2 (5 bases). Looked up from germline, CDR1 is SGHDT and CDR2 is YYEEEE. V was cut by 0 bases and J by 11 bases, with 9 bases left in between. There are 13 residues in the CDR3. For the CDR3, the DNA is TGTGCCAGCAGCTTGGGGGGAGAATACGTCCTGACTTTC. It codes for CASSLGGEYVLTF.

The gene calls are TRBV2 and TRBJ2-7; 10 nucleotides match TRBD2. J gave up 3 bases and V 3 bases, and 8 bases lay outside the gene matches. In germline, CDR1 is SNHLY, CDR2 FYNNEI. This CDR3 is 16 amino acids long. DNA for the CDR3: TGTGCCAGCAGTGATTCCGGGACTAGCGTAAACTACGAGCAGTACTTC. This codes for CASSDSGTSVNYEQYF.

The chain is built from TRBV20-1 and TRBJ2-1, with D possibly being TRBD2 (6 bases). The ends were cut back, 3 bases at V and 5 bases at J, with 17 bases in the middle. CDR1 and CDR2 from the germline V gene are DFQATT and SNEGSKA (reference sequence). The CDR3 loop spans 15 amino acids. In DNA form, the CDR3 reads TGCAGTGCTAGTAAGGGGCCTAGCGCGAACAATGAGCAGTTCTTC. Translated, it gives CSASKGPSANNEQFF.

The chain recombines TRBV25-1 with TRBJ1-1; unclear D gene. V lost 4 bases, J lost 3 bases, and 15 bases lay in between. The CDR3 totals 15 residues. Looked up from germline, CDR1 is MGHDK and CDR2 is SYGVNS. The CDR3 nucleotides read TGTGCCAGCAGTGCACCAAGACGGGGTGACACTGAAGCTTTCTTT. Its translation: CASSAPRRGDTEAFF.

The J gene is TRBJ1-2, the V gene TRBV24-1, with 7 nucleotides matching TRBD1. Germline V CDR1 and CDR2: KGHDR, SFDVKD. The CDR3 length is 13 residues. With 9 bases clipped from V and 4 bases from J, the junction kept 7 bases outside the gene matches. In DNA form, the CDR3 reads TGTGCCACCGGACAGGTGAAAATCTATGGCTACACCTTC. It yields the protein CATGQVKIYGYTF.

The chain is built from TRBV27 and TRBJ2-7; 9 bases align to TRBD2. Germline trimming cut 5 bases from V and 6 bases from J; bases unmatched to any gene: 11. The CDR3 extends over 15 amino acids. Germline values: CDR1 MNHEY, CDR2 SMNVEV (reference sequence). CDR3 bases: TGTGCCAGCAGTGCCCCCCAGGCGGGAGGGGCCGAGCAGTACTTC. This encodes CASSAPQAGGAEQYF.

V is TRBV3-1 (or the pseudogene TRBV3-2) and J is TRBJ2-1; D perhaps matches TRBD2 (5 bases). Deletions cut 4 bases from V and 5 bases from J, with 15 bases between. Germline V gene data show CDR1 as LGHDT and CDR2 as YNNKEL (reference sequence). The CDR3 length is 15 residues. The CDR3 here is CASSPGWLQNNEQFF. The CDR3 DNA reads TGTGCCAGCAGCCCGGGGTGGCTCCAGAACAATGAGCAGTTCTTC.

The CDR3 nucleotides are TGTGCCAGCAGGATACACTCTAGCACAGATACGCAGTATTTT. Protein product: CASRIHSSTDTQYF. The rearrangement links TRBV11-3 to TRBJ2-3; no clear D. The CDR3 has 14 residues. The germline V gene has CDR1 SGHNT and CDR2 YENEEA. V was clipped by 6 bases and J by 0 bases, with 10 bases between them.

In DNA form, the CDR3 reads TGCAGCGTTGAAGCCATGACTAGCGGGAGTACCCACACCGGGGAGCTGTTTTTT. Amino acids: CSVEAMTSGSTHTGELFF. The chain joins TRBV29-1 to TRBJ2-2; 12 nucleotides align to TRBD2. V was pared by 1 base and J by 3 bases, with 9 bases of the junction left unmatched. The CDR3 consists of 18 residues. CDR1 and CDR2 (germline): SQVTM, ANQGSEA.

This chain joins TRBV15 and TRBJ2-5; D may be TRBD1 (6 bases). The V end lost 6 bases, the J end lost 3 bases, and 14 bases lay between the germline ends. This CDR3 has 14 amino acids. Germline lookup yields CDR1 LNHNV and CDR2 YYDKDF (reference sequence). CDR3 sequence: CATRVDRNKETQYF. CDR3 coding DNA: TGTGCCACCAGGGTAGACAGGAATAAAGAGACCCAGTACTTC.

V is TRBV19 and J is TRBJ1-1; unclear D gene. The CDR3 extends over 15 amino acids. The germline V gene encodes CDR1 LNHDA and CDR2 SQIVND (reference sequence). V was pared by 0 bases and J by 5 bases, with 13 bases between. CDR3 nucleotide sequence: TGTGCCAGTAGTATAGAAGGCACTGGACTGACTGAAGCTTTCTTT. Translated, it gives CASSIEGTGLTEAFF. Full variable domain (remainder filled in from reference TRBV19 and TRBJ1-1): DGGITQSPKYLFRKEGQNVTLSCEQNLNHDAMYWYRQDPGQGLRLIYYSQIVNDFQKGDIAEGYSVSREKKESFPLTVTSAQKNPTAFYLCASSIEGTGLTEAFFGQGTRLTVV.

The chain combines TRBV5-1 with TRBJ2-1; 8 bases align to TRBD2. Germline values: CDR1 SGHRS, CDR2 YFSETQ. CDR3 size: 17 residues. Trimming took 6 bases from V and 8 from J; bases not matched to a gene: 19. CDR3 nucleotide sequence: TGCGCCAGCACCTCGTGGGGATCTGCTAGCGGGCGCGATGAGCAGTTCTTC. Translation gives CASTSWGSASGRDEQFF.

The J gene is TRBJ2-5, the V gene TRBV24-1; no firm D call. Trimming stripped 3 bases from V and 5 bases from J, with 6 bases between. Per germline, CDR1 KGHDR and CDR2 SFDVKD. This CDR3 is built from 12 residues. CDR3 residues: CATSDPEETQYF. The CDR3 DNA is TGTGCCACCAGTGATCCTGAGGAGACCCAGTACTTC.